Reported below is one TCR beta chain. These data originate in a study of blood T cell repertoires in COVID-19. Study information: Acute and convalescent COVID-19 samples came from the United States, Italy and Spain. T cells, B-cell-depleted T cells, or PBMCs supplied cDNA or gDNA.

V was pared by 5 bases and J by 4 bases, with 15 bases between. This CDR3 is 15 amino acids long. CDR1 is MNHEY and CDR2 is SMNVEV in the germline V gene (reference sequence). The authors' processing: Reference gene primer amplification yielded estimated nucleated cell counts. Method: immunoSEQ multiplex PCR; TCRdb's copy keeps in-frame clones and lacks some. That table gives V, J and clone size, and the DNA gave D and trimming. The table lists around 100,000 clones, approximately 80% of them singletons. Material: peripheral blood. The chain recombines TRBV27 with TRBJ1-5; D is undetermined. This receptor was identified in a woman aged 70 to 79 with acute or convalescent COVID-19. CDR3 protein: CASSPGLRGNQPQHF. CDR3 coding DNA: TGTGCCAGCAGTCCAGGTCTACGGGGAAATCAGCCCCAGCATTTT.